These 2 T cell receptor beta chains share one sample of origin, sequenced in a study of blood T cell repertoires in COVID-19. Libraries were prepared by immunoSEQ multiplex PCR; TCRdb keeps only in-frame clonotypes and omits some of them. The sample records around 250,000 clones, about 86% being singletons. The specimen sequenced was peripheral blood. These receptors originate from an elderly man with acute or convalescent COVID-19.

The chain recombines TRBV5-4 with TRBJ2-2, with TRBD2 identical over 7 bases. This CDR3 spans 15 amino acids. Per the germline V gene, CDR1 is SGHNT and CDR2 is YYREEE (reference sequence). V trimming: 2 bases; J trimming: 5 bases; junction bases outside the gene matches: 6. The DNA of the CDR3 is TGTGCCAGCAGCTTTGATGGGAGGGCGACCGGGGAGCTGTTTTTT. This translates into CASSFDGRATGELFF.

The sample holds one count of this clone. The J gene is TRBJ2-5, the V gene TRBV28; D is possibly TRBD2 (6 bases). CDR3 length: 13 residues. Trimming stripped 5 bases from V and 2 bases from J, with 9 bases between. CDR1 is MDHEN and CDR2 is SYDVKM in the germline V gene. CDR3 bases: TGTGCCAGCAGTCGAGCGGGTCAAGAGACCCAGTACTTC. The encoded protein is CASSRAGQETQYF.